This TCR beta chain was profiled in a study of kidney transplant recipient with SARS-CoV-2 infection. The CDR3 consists of 14 residues. The germline V gene has CDR1 GTSNPN and CDR2 SVGIG (reference sequence). V dropped 5 bases and J dropped 2; count of bases not matched to a gene: 9. The table lists this clonotype with many counts. Each CDR3 protein is one row after TCRdb ran MiXCR on the reads. Seen here are fewer than 250,000 distinct CDR3 sequences, more than 25% observed once, and the top ten hold more than 6.5%. The chain couples TRBV30 to TRBJ2-7, with 7 bases fitting TRBD1. The material sequenced was a blood sample, taken at baseline and between days 110 and 120 from a kidney transplant recipient. The receptor was isolated from a male patient between 25 and 39 years old who had COVID-19 and was a kidney transplant recipient. Some T cells may arise from the graft donor. The chain's CDR3 is CAWAPIDRAYEQYF. In DNA, the CDR3 is TGTGCCTGGGCCCCCATCGACAGGGCCTACGAGCAGTACTTC.